The 3 T cell receptor beta chains listed next were all sequenced from one sample in a study of identical twins (dated by TCRdb to 2016 to 2017). The library was made by 5' RACE. Instrument used: Illumina HiSeq 2000. The raw public data were reprocessed by TCRdb itself: fastp quality trimming at Q25, MiXCR clonotype calling, in-frame beta chains only. CDR3 protein duplicates are merged, each entry listing the most common genes and DNA. Counted in this sample were 450,000 or so distinct CDR3 sequences; over 12% of them appeared once. The ten largest clones capture about 0.52% of the sample. The sample was also linked to a second study, of yellow fever vaccine responses in identical twins.

The sample comprised CD4+ T cells sorted from blood. Receptors originate from a young woman in good health.

In this sample, this clonotype turned up a few times. The chain employs TRBV12-3 or TRBV12-4 and TRBJ2-7; TRBD1 is a possible D gene (6 bases). The CDR3 runs to 13 residues. V lost 7 bases, J lost 6 bases, and 16 bases lay in between. CDR3: CASNRGLAVEQYF. For the CDR3, the DNA is TGTGCCAGCAATAGGGGGTTGGCCGTCGAGCAGTACTTC.

This clonotype was counted a few times. V and J are TRBV6-5 and TRBJ2-5, with a possible D match to TRBD2 (6 bases). The CDR3 is made up of 15 amino acids. V was trimmed by 0 bases and J by 4 bases, leaving 12 bases between them. Germline CDR1 MNHEY, CDR2 SVGAGI. The CDR3 loop reads CASSYSRGTGETQYF. DNA of the CDR3: TGTGCCAGCAGTTACTCACGGGGGACCGGAGAGACCCAGTACTTC.

This chain joins TRBV3-1 and TRBJ2-7; TRBD2 matches at 8 bases. The CDR3 runs to 14 residues. V was pared by 2 bases and J by 9 bases, with 9 bases of the junction left unmatched. Germline values: CDR1 LGHDT, CDR2 YNNKEL (reference sequence). The CDR3 DNA reads as TGTGCCAGCAGCCAAACTAGCGGACCCTCGGGGCAGTACTTC. Translating it yields CASSQTSGPSGQYF.